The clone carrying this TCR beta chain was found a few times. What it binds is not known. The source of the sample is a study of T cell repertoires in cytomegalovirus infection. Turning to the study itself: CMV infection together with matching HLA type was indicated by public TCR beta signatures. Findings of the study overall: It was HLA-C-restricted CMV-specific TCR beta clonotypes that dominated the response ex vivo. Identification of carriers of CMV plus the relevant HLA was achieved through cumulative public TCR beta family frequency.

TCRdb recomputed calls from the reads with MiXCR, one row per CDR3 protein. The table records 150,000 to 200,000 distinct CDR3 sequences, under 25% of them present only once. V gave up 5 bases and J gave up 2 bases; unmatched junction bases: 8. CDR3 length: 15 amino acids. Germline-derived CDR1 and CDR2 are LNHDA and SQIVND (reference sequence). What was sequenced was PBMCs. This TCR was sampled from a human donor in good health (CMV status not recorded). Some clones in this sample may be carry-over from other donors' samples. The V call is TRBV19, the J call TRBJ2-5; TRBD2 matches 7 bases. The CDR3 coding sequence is TGTGCCAGTAGTCCTCCCCTGGGACTACAAGAGACCCAGTACTTC. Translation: CASSPPLGLQETQYF.